The source of this T cell receptor (beta chain) is a study of CD8+ T cells in alopecia areata. Overall study context: Treated patients received oral tofacitinib, 5 to 10 mg twice daily.

It was cDNA, reverse transcribed from extracted RNA, that served as the sequencing template. Produced via immunoSEQ multiplex PCR; TCRdb's table is partial and in-frame only. The sample lists some 14,000 clones, under 60% seen once, with roughly 11% in the top ten. Notes on the study in general: Elevated clonality characterized lesional scalp relative to normal scalp, particularly in alopecia totalis/universalis. The study also sequences resident alphabeta T cells of normal skin in scalp samples.

Trimming removed 7 bases from V and 4 bases from J, with 16 bases in between. Germline CDR1 reads MNHEY; CDR2 reads SVGAGI. The CDR3 consists of 14 residues. Obtained from alopecia areata patients were lesional scalp punch biopsies along with peripheral blood. A word on this clone: Its antigen remains unknown.

The sequencing here drew on skin, taken at week 0. The chain uses TRBV6-5 and TRBJ2-5; tentatively, D is TRBD2 (5 bases). This sequence originates from a human donor with alopecia areata. The CDR3 is CASTDTDGVETQYF. In nucleotides, the CDR3 is TGTGCCAGCACCGACACAGACGGGGTAGAGACCCAGTACTTC.